This T cell receptor beta chain originates from a study of OX40 agonist ivuxolimab in advanced cancers. Across the study: The patients' treatment was ivuxolimab, an agonistic anti-OX40 (CD134) antibody.

The CDR3 extends over 15 amino acids. Germline V CDR1 and CDR2: SGHAT, FQNNGV. Trimming took 6 bases from V and 6 from J, leaving 18 bases between them. Profiling relied on immunoSEQ multiplex PCR, and the TCRdb table lists in-frame clones only, not all of them. The sample includes about 78,000 clones, about 91% of them seen just once. This chain links TRBV11-2 with TRBJ1-5; tentative D call: TRBD1 (5 bases). The sequence derives from an adult with an advanced solid tumor such as melanoma, head and neck, liver or kidney cancer. Material: CD4+ or CD8+ T cells sorted from blood, obtained in a trial of the OX40 agonist ivuxolimab. The CDR3 reads CASSPGVGGSQPQHF. The CDR3 nucleotides read TGTGCCAGCAGTCCCGGGGTGGGGGGAAGTCAGCCCCAGCATTTT.